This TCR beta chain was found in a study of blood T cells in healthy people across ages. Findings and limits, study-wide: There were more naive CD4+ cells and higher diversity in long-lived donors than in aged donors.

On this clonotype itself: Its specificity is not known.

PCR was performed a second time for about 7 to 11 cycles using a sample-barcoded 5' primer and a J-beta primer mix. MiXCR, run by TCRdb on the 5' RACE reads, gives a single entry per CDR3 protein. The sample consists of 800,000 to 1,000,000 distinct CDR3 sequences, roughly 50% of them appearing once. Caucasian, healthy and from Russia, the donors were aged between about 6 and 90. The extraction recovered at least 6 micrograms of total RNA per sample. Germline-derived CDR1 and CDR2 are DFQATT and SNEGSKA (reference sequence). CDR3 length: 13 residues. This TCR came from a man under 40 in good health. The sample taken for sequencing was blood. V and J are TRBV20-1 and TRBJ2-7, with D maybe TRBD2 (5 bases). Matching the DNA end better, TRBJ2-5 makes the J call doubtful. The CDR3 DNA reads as TGCAGTGCTAGGAGTCGGGAAAAAGAGACCCAGTACTTC. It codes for CSARSREKETQYF.